This TCR beta chain was found in a study of shared clonotypes between healthy human individuals. The CDR3 consists of 16 residues. Trimming left V 0 bases short and J 7 bases short, with 16 bases between. Germline CDR1 and CDR2: SGHDN and FVKESK. The protocol was immunoSEQ multiplex PCR, while the TCRdb copy is restricted to in-frame clones and leaves out a portion. This sample has roughly 1,100,000 clones; more than 65% occur once, and the top ten carry approximately 1.5%. The gene calls are TRBV14 and TRBJ2-1, with D perhaps being TRBD1 or TRBD2 (5 bases each). The sequence was collected from a man younger than 35 in good health. The sequenced sample was memory CD4+ T cells sorted from blood. Subset reported: CD45RA-negative fraction. The CDR3 coding sequence is TGTGCCAGCAGCCAAGATAAGGGACCAGCCGGGAATGAGCAGTTCTTC. It translates to CASSQDKGPAGNEQFF.